Listed here are 30 T cell receptor beta chains from one sample, sequenced in a study of blood T cell repertoires in COVID-19. The assay was immunoSEQ multiplex PCR, and TCRdb's table has in-frame clones only and misses some. The sample lists roughly 70,000 clones, 85% to 90% occurring once. Sequenced sample: peripheral blood. The receptors derive from a woman of 80 years or more with active COVID-19.

This clone came up once. This rearrangement joins TRBV2 to TRBJ1-2, with 11 bases aligning to TRBD1. Germline V gives CDR1 SNHLY, CDR2 FYNNEI. V lost 6 bases, J lost 2 bases, and 2 bases stayed unmatched. This CDR3 spans 14 amino acids. CDR3 DNA sequence: TGTGCCAGCAGGCGGGACAGGGGGAACTATGGCTACACCTTC. Translation gives CASRRDRGNYGYTF.

The rearrangement uses TRBV2 and TRBJ2-1; 13 positions agree with TRBD2. J gave up 10 bases and V 2 bases, and 8 bases lay outside the gene matches. Germline lookup yields CDR1 SNHLY and CDR2 FYNNEI. The CDR3 runs 16 residues. The DNA for the CDR3 is TGTGCCAGCAGTGAACCTGGACTAGCGGGAGCCTCGGAGCAGTTCTTC. This sequence encodes CASSEPGLAGASEQFF.

This clone was seen once. V usage is TRBV7-6 and J usage is TRBJ2-3; 10 bases map to TRBD1. V lost 3 bases, J lost 4 bases, and 7 bases stayed unmatched. CDR1 is SGHVS, CDR2 FNYEAQ, per germline. The CDR3 length is 16 residues. CDR3 in DNA: TGTGCCAGCAGCTTCCGGGACAGGGGTTACGCAGATACGCAGTATTTT. Residues: CASSFRDRGYADTQYF.

As regards this clone: Mismatch with germline at one junction end may stem from a read error. The rearrangement uses TRBV6-5 and TRBJ1-6; D not resolved. Germline CDR1 MNHEY, CDR2 SVGAGI. There are 13 residues in the CDR3. This CDR3 is CASRRPKHTKLTF. The CDR3, as DNA: TGTGCCAGCAGACGCCCGAAACATACCAAGTTGACTTTT.

The rearrangement joins TRBV28 to TRBJ2-4, with 8 bases matching TRBD1. The CDR3 covers 16 residues. CDR1 MDHEN and CDR2 SYDVKM come from the germline V gene. With 2 bases clipped from V and 3 bases from J, the junction kept 6 bases outside the gene matches. The CDR3 loop is CASSLGQGVGKNIQYF. The CDR3 DNA sequence: TGTGCCAGCAGTTTAGGACAGGGCGTGGGCAAAAACATTCAGTACTTC.

The chain uses TRBV28 and TRBJ1-3; D may be TRBD1 (6 bases). The CDR3 spans 15 residues. V lost 4 bases and J lost 0, with 10 bases in between. From germline, CDR1 is MDHEN and CDR2 SYDVKM. The CDR3 spells CASSSGQSSGNTIYF. The CDR3 DNA follows: TGTGCCAGCAGTTCCGGACAGAGCTCTGGAAACACCATATATTTT. The full variable domain, its missing parts supplied by reference TRBV28 and TRBJ1-3, is DVKVTQSSRYLVKRTGEKVFLECVQDMDHENMFWYRQDPGLGLRLIYFSYDVKMKEKGDIPEGYSVSREKKERFSLILESASTNQTSMYLCASSSGQSSGNTIYFGEGSWLTVV.

The genes are TRBV9 and TRBJ2-1; D uncertain. CDR3 length: 15 residues. CDR1 is SGDLS and CDR2 is YYNGEE in the germline V gene. Trimming stripped 4 bases from V and 8 bases from J, with 19 bases between. Here the CDR3 reads CASSIQPRLPHEQFF. The CDR3 bases are TGTGCCAGCAGCATCCAGCCGAGACTCCCTCATGAGCAGTTCTTC.

The chain combines TRBV27 with TRBJ2-1, with a tentative D call TRBD2 (5 bases). The CDR3 contains 15 residues. Germline CDR1 reads MNHEY; CDR2 reads SMNVEV (reference sequence). V gave up 5 bases and J gave up 10 bases, with 21 bases separating them. The DNA for the CDR3 is TGTGCCAGCAGTGTCGCAGACTCTCTTTCGGGAGAGCAGTTCTTC. Encoded protein: CASSVADSLSGEQFF.

The gene calls are TRBV5-4 and TRBJ1-1; a possible D gene is TRBD1 (5 bases). V lost 4 bases and J 8 bases, leaving 24 bases between the germline ends. Per germline, CDR1 SGHNT and CDR2 YYREEE (reference sequence). The CDR3 is 16 residues long. In nucleotides, the CDR3 is TGTGCCAGCAGCCCTCCTAGGAGAACAGGACTAACCGAAGCTTTCTTT. Translated: CASSPPRRTGLTEAFF. Together with reference TRBV5-4 and TRBJ1-1, the CDR3 gives the full variable domain: ETGVTQSPTHLIKTRGQQVTLRCSSQSGHNTVSWYQQALGQGPQFIFQYYREEENGRGNFPPRFSGLQFPNYSSELNVNALELDDSALYLCASSPPRRTGLTEAFFGQGTRLTVV.

The chain is built from TRBV11-2 and TRBJ2-7, with TRBD2 matching 9 bases. Trimming at V came to 5 bases and at J to 6 bases, leaving 5 bases not matched to a gene. This CDR3 is 13 amino acids long. Germline V lookup: CDR1 SGHAT, CDR2 FQNNGV. The CDR3 sequence: CASSPGTSPEQYF. In DNA form, the CDR3 reads TGTGCCAGCAGCCCCGGGACTAGCCCCGAGCAGTACTTC.

J is TRBJ2-1 and V is TRBV7-3; 7 positions match TRBD1. The CDR3 loop spans 14 amino acids. V lost 5 bases and J lost 4; bases outside the gene matches: 5. From germline, CDR1 is SGHTA and CDR2 FQGTGA. CDR3 amino acids: CASSPGTEYNEQFF. The CDR3 nucleotides read TGTGCCAGCAGCCCCGGGACAGAATACAATGAGCAGTTCTTC.

The chain recombines TRBV7-2 with TRBJ2-3; 16 bases align to TRBD2. The CDR3 extends over 17 amino acids. Germline V gene data show CDR1 as SGHTA and CDR2 as FQGNSA. With 6 bases clipped from V and 3 bases from J, the junction kept 6 bases outside the gene matches. CDR3 nucleotide sequence: TGTGCCAGCAGTTTGGGACTAGCGGGAGGGAATACAGATACGCAGTATTTT. Translated: CASSLGLAGGNTDTQYF. The complete variable domain, with remaining parts taken from reference TRBV7-2 and TRBJ2-3, reads GAGVSQSPSNKVTEKGKDVELRCDPISGHTALYWYRQSLGQGLEFLIYFQGNSAPDKSGLPSDRFSAERTGGSVSTLTIQRTQQEDSAVYLCASSLGLAGGNTDTQYFGPGTRLTVL.

V and J are TRBV30 and TRBJ2-2; 9 nucleotides agree with TRBD2. The germline V gene encodes CDR1 GTSNPN and CDR2 SVGIG (reference sequence). The V and J ends lost 0 bases and 1 base, in that order; junction bases with no gene match: 9. The CDR3 is 18 amino acids. The CDR3 protein is CAWSVGRAGGLNTGELFF. CDR3 sequence (DNA): TGTGCCTGGAGTGTAGGAAGAGCGGGGGGCTTGAACACCGGGGAGCTGTTTTTT.

This rearrangement joins TRBV4-1 to TRBJ2-3; no clear D. This CDR3 spans 15 amino acids. V lost 1 base, J lost 3 bases, and 11 bases lay in between. In germline, CDR1 is MGHRA, CDR2 YSYEKL. The CDR3 sequence is CASSQAPGSTDTQYF. The CDR3, as DNA: TGCGCCAGCAGCCAAGCTCCAGGTTCGACAGATACGCAGTATTTT.

In its sample, this clone was seen once. The chain is built from TRBV28 and TRBJ2-3; possibly TRBD1 for D (5 bases). The CDR3 is 14 residues long. Between the trimmed V and J ends, which lost 3 bases and 4 bases, there was a span of 11 bases. CDR1 is MDHEN and CDR2 is SYDVKM in the germline V gene. The DNA of the CDR3 is TGTGCCAGCAGTTTGGGGCTGTCTGCAGATACGCAGTATTTT. Residues: CASSLGLSADTQYF.

V usage is TRBV5-1 and J usage is TRBJ2-4; no clear D. The V end was cut by 0 bases, the J end by 0 bases, with 10 bases between. Germline V lookup: CDR1 SGHRS, CDR2 YFSETQ. The CDR3 runs to 16 residues. CDR3 nucleotides: TGCGCCAGCAGCTTGGGCGTATTTGGAGCCAAAAACATTCAGTACTTC. Translation gives CASSLGVFGAKNIQYF.

The genes are TRBV7-2 and TRBJ2-5, with a possible D match to TRBD2 (5 bases). V was pared by 3 bases and J by 6 bases, with 11 bases between. CDR1 SGHTA and CDR2 FQGNSA come from the germline V gene. CDR3 length: 13 amino acids. CDR3 sequence reads: CASSFAGAKTQYF. Here the CDR3 DNA reads TGTGCCAGCAGCTTTGCGGGCGCGAAGACCCAGTACTTC.

This clone was picked up a small number of times. V usage is TRBV19 and J usage is TRBJ1-4; D unresolved. Germline lookup yields CDR1 LNHDA and CDR2 SQIVND (reference sequence). There are 14 residues in the CDR3. Between the trimmed V and J ends, which lost 3 bases and 3 bases, there was a span of 8 bases. In nucleotides, the CDR3 is TGTGCCAGTAGTATCGAGGCGGCTAATGAAAAACTGTTTTTT. This encodes CASSIEAANEKLFF.

V and J are TRBV19 and TRBJ1-1; no firm D call. V was cut by 7 bases and J by 9 bases, with 15 bases left in between. Germline V gene data show CDR1 as LNHDA and CDR2 as SQIVND (reference sequence). The CDR3 contains 12 residues. CDR3 bases: TGTGCCAGTAAGGCGGCGACGTTCAAAGCTTTCTTT. This codes for CASKAATFKAFF.

The genes are TRBV18 and TRBJ2-1; 8 bases match TRBD2. CDR1 is KGHSH, CDR2 LQKENI, per germline. The CDR3 has 18 amino acids. Unmatched junction bases numbered 16, after V lost 4 bases and J lost 5 bases. DNA for the CDR3: TGTGCCAGCTCACTATATATAAGTACGGGAGGGCCTAACAATGAGCAGTTCTTC. The encoded protein is CASSLYISTGGPNNEQFF.

The chain carries TRBV15 and TRBJ2-5; 15 positions match TRBD2. The germline V gene encodes CDR1 LNHNV and CDR2 YYDKDF (reference sequence). The CDR3 spans 16 residues. Unmatched junction bases numbered 0, after V lost 1 base and J lost 3 bases. This chain's CDR3 is CATSRGTSGREETQYF. As DNA, the CDR3 is TGTGCCACCAGCAGAGGGACTAGCGGGAGGGAAGAGACCCAGTACTTC.

J is TRBJ2-7 and V is TRBV7-8; 10 nucleotides agree with TRBD1. The germline CDR1 and CDR2 sequences are SGHVS and FQNEAQ. The junction had 17 bases not matched to a gene; V was cut back by 3 bases and J by 0 bases. This CDR3 has 20 amino acids. CDR3 DNA sequence: TGTGCCAGCAGCTTCACGCCACCCGGGACAGGGGCGGGGGCCTCCTACGAGCAGTACTTC. As protein: CASSFTPPGTGAGASYEQYF.

This sequence joins TRBV10-3 and TRBJ2-1; a weak D match, TRBD2 (6 bases). The CDR3 loop spans 18 amino acids. The germline V and J ends were trimmed by 4 bases and 3 bases, with 22 bases remaining between them. The germline CDR1 and CDR2 sequences are ENHRY and SYGVKD. CDR3 loop: CAISVPSLLAGSYNEQFF. The CDR3 DNA follows: TGTGCCATCAGTGTCCCCTCCCTCCTGGCGGGAAGCTACAATGAGCAGTTCTTC.

The chain is built from TRBV7-9 and TRBJ2-1; possible D gene TRBD2, 7 bases. V lost 1 base, J lost 9 bases, and 16 bases lay in between. The CDR3 length is 15 residues. From germline, CDR1 is SEHNR and CDR2 FQNEAQ (reference sequence). The CDR3 sequence: CASSLVGGPSGEQFF. In nucleotides, the CDR3 is TGTGCCAGCAGCTTAGTCGGGGGCCCTAGCGGTGAGCAGTTCTTC.

The chain has TRBV24-1 and TRBJ2-3; D possibly corresponds to TRBD2 (6 bases). Trimming cost V 4 bases and J 1 base, with 17 bases left between them. This CDR3 is built from 17 residues. CDR1 and CDR2 (germline): KGHDR, SFDVKD. The CDR3 loop reads CATSENGGASGTDTQYF. Here the CDR3 DNA reads TGTGCCACCAGTGAAAATGGTGGGGCTAGCGGCACAGATACGCAGTATTTT.

This clone has only a few counts. The chain uses TRBV19 and TRBJ1-5; 7 bases agree with TRBD1. CDR1 LNHDA and CDR2 SQIVND come from the germline V gene (reference sequence). J lost 6 bases, V lost 7 bases, and 6 bases had no gene match. The CDR3 runs 13 residues. The CDR3 bases are TGTGCCAGTACTTTTGACAGGGCTCAGCCCCAGCATTTT. It is translated as CASTFDRAQPQHF.

The chain combines TRBV27 with TRBJ1-4, with D unresolved. The germline V gene encodes CDR1 MNHEY and CDR2 SMNVEV (reference sequence). The V gene lost 5 bases and the J gene lost 8 bases, with 24 bases spanning the gap. The CDR3 contains 17 residues. Here the CDR3 DNA reads TGTGCCAGCAGTCTAACTAACGTGCCAGTGGCTCGGGAAAAACTGTTTTTT. It yields the protein CASSLTNVPVAREKLFF.

The chain uses TRBV5-1 and TRBJ1-1; 7 bases map to TRBD1. The V segment lost 4 bases and the J segment 6 bases; nucleotides outside the gene matches: 12. The CDR3 is 15 residues long. Per the germline V gene, CDR1 is SGHRS and CDR2 is YFSETQ. The CDR3 spells CASSGQDFGRAEAFF. The DNA for the CDR3 is TGCGCCAGCAGCGGACAGGACTTCGGTAGGGCTGAAGCTTTCTTT.

This chain joins TRBV7-5 and TRBJ1-5; TRBD1 reflects the table's D call only, with no check against the DNA. TRBV7-5 corresponds to a pseudogene. The CDR3 has 15 residues. The CDR3 protein is CVRSDWTASNQPQHF. The CDR3 DNA reads TGTGTCAGAAGCGATTGGACAGCTAGCAATCAGCCCCAGCATTTT.

The V and J genes are TRBV7-2 and TRBJ1-3; D uncertain. Germline V gene data show CDR1 as SGHTA and CDR2 as FQGNSA. V lost 5 bases and J 2 bases, leaving 7 bases between the germline ends. The CDR3 sequence is 13 residues long. The CDR3 DNA reads TGTGCCAGCAGCCCGGGGACTGGAAACACCATATATTTT. Residues: CASSPGTGNTIYF.